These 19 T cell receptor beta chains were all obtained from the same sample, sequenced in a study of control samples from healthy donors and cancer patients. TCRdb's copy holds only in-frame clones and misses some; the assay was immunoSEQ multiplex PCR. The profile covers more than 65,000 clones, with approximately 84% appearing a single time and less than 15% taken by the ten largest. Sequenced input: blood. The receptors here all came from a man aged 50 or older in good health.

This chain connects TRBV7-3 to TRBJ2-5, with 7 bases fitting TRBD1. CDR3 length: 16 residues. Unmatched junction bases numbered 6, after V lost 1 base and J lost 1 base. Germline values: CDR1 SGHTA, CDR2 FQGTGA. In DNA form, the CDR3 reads TGTGCCAGCAGCTTAAAGGGGACAGAATCCCAAGAGACCCAGTACTTC. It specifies CASSLKGTESQETQYF.

The DNA for the CDR3 is TGTGCCAGCAGCTCGCAGTTCCCCTCGGATACGCAGTATTTT. Its protein product is CASSSQFPSDTQYF. The chain recombines TRBV7-2 with TRBJ2-3; D call uncertain. Looked up from germline, CDR1 is SGHTA and CDR2 is FQGNSA. Trimming cost V 4 bases and J 6 bases, with 14 bases left between them. This CDR3 spans 14 amino acids.

For the CDR3, the DNA is TGTGCCAGCAGCACCCTTCCCTCTTACGAGCAGTACTTC. This gives the protein CASSTLPSYEQYF. The rearrangement uses TRBV6-5 and TRBJ2-7; D remains unclear. This CDR3 is 13 amino acids long. Germline lookup yields CDR1 MNHEY and CDR2 SVGAGI. The V and J ends lost 6 bases and 4 bases respectively, with 13 bases between them.

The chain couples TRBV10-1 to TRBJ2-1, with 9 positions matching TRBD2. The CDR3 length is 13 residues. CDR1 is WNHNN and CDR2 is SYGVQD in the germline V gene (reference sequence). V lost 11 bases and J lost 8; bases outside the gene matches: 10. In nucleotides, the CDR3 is TGCGCCGGAAGGGGCGGGAGGGCTGATGAGCAGTTCTTC. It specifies CAGRGGRADEQFF.

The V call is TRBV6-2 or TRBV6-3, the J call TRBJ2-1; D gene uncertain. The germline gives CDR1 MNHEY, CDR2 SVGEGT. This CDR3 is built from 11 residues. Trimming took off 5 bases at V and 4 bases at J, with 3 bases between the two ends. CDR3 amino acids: CASSQYNEQFF. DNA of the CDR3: TGTGCCAGCAGTCAATACAATGAGCAGTTCTTC.

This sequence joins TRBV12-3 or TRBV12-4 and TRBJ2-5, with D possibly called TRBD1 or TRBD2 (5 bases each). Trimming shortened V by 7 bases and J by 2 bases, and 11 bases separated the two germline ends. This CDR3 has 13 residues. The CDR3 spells CASTRGAQETQYF. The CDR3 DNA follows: TGTGCCAGCACCAGAGGGGCACAAGAGACCCAGTACTTC.

The CDR3, as DNA: TGTGCCAGCAGTTACAGCGGACAGGGGAGAAACACCATATATTTT. Protein product: CASSYSGQGRNTIYF. The chain couples TRBV6-2 or TRBV6-3 to TRBJ1-3, with TRBD1 matching over 9 bases. The CDR3 is 15 amino acids. Germline V gene sequence: CDR1 MNHEY, CDR2 SVGEGT. The trim removed 2 bases at V and 5 bases at J, leaving 4 bases unmatched.

The CDR3 nucleotides are TGTGCCAGCAGTAATCGACAGGGACAAGAGACCCAGTACTTC. Its protein is CASSNRQGQETQYF. The chain links TRBV7-2 to TRBJ2-5; 7 bases are shared with TRBD1. This CDR3 contains 14 residues. Germline-derived CDR1 and CDR2 are SGHTA and FQGNSA. Trimming cost V 6 bases and J 2 bases; bases outside gene matches: 6. Together with reference TRBV7-2 and TRBJ2-5, the CDR3 gives the full variable domain: GAGVSQSPSNKVTEKGKDVELRCDPISGHTALYWYRQSLGQGLEFLIYFQGNSAPDKSGLPSDRFSAERTGGSVSTLTIQRTQQEDSAVYLCASSNRQGQETQYFGPGTRLLVL.

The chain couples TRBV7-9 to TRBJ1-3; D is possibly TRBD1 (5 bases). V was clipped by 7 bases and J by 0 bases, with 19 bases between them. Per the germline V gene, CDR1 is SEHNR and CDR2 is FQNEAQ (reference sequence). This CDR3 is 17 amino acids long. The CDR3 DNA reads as TGTGCCAGCACCCCGACGACAGCAGGGAGCTCTGGAAACACCATATATTTT. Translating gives CASTPTTAGSSGNTIYF. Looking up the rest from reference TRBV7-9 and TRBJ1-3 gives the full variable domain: DTGVSQNPRHKITKRGQNVTFRCDPISEHNRLYWYRQTLGQGPEFLTYFQNEAQLEKSRLLSDRFSAERPKGSFSTLEIQRTEQGDSAMYLCASTPTTAGSSGNTIYFGEGSWLTVV.

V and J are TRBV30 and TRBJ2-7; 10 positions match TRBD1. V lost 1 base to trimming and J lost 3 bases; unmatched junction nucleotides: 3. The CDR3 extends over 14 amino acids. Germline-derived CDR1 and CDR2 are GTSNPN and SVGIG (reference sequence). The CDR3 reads CAWSGDRGFYEQYF. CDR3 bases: TGTGCCTGGAGTGGGGACAGGGGATTCTACGAGCAGTACTTC.

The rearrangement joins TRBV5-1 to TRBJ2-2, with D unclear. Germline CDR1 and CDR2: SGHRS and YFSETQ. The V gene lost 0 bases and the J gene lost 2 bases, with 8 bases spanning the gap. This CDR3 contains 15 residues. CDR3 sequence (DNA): TGCGCCAGCAGCTTGGGTGGCCTAAACACCGGGGAGCTGTTTTTT. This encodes CASSLGGLNTGELFF.

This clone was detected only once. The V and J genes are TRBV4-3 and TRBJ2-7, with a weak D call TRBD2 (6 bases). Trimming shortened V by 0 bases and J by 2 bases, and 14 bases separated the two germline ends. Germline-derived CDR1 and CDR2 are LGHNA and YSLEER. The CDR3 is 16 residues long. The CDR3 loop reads CASSQDLASEAYEQYF. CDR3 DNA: TGCGCCAGCAGCCAAGATTTGGCTAGCGAAGCCTACGAGCAGTACTTC.

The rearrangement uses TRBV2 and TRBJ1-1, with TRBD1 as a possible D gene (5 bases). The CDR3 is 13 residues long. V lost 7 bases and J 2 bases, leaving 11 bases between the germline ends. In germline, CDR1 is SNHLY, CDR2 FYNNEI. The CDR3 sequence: CASTLGDNTEAFF. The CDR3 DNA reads TGTGCCAGCACGCTCGGGGACAACACTGAAGCTTTCTTT.

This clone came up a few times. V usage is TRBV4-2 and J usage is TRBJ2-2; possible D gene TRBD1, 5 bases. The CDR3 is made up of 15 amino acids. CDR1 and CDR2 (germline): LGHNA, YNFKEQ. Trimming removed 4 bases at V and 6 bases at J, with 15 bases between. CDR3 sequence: CASSPQHRSAGELFF. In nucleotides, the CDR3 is TGTGCCAGCAGCCCGCAACACAGGTCCGCCGGGGAGCTGTTTTTT.

CDR3 region: CASSYFRDGEQYF. The CDR3 region has the DNA TGTGCCAGCAGTTACTTCAGGGACGGCGAGCAGTACTTC. V gene TRBV6-5 combines with J gene TRBJ2-7; D could derive from TRBD1 or TRBD2 (5 bases each). Germline-derived CDR1 and CDR2 are MNHEY and SVGAGI. V lost 1 base to trimming and J lost 6 bases, with 10 bases between them. There are 13 residues in the CDR3.

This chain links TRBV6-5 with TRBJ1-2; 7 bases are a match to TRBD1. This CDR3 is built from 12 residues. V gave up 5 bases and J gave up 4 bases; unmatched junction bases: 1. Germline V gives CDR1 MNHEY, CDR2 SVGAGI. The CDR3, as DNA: TGTGCCAGCAGTAGGGACAGCTATGGCTACACCTTC. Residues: CASSRDSYGYTF.

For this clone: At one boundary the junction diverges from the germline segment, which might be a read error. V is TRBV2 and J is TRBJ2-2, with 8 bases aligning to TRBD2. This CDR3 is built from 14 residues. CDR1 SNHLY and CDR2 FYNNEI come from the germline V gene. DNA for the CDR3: TGTGCCAGCAAACTAGCGGAGAACTCCGGGGAGCTGTTTTTT. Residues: CASKLAENSGELFF.

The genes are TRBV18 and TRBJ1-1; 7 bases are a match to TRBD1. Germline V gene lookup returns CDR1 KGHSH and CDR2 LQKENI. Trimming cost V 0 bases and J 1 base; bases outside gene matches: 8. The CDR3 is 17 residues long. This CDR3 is CASSPPTGRMGNTEAFF. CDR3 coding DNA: TGTGCCAGCTCACCACCGACAGGGAGAATGGGGAACACTGAAGCTTTCTTT.

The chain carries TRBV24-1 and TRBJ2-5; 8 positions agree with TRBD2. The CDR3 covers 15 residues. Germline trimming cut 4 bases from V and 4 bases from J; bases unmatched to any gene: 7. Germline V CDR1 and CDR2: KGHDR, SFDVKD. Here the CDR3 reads CATSDYTSGGETQYF. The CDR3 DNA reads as TGTGCCACCAGTGACTATACTAGCGGCGGAGAGACCCAGTACTTC.